This T cell receptor (beta chain) stems from a study of T-cell reconstitution after alpha-beta-depleted transplantation in children. Regarding the study as a whole: From newly produced T cells came most of the T-cell counts and diversity one year after transplant. Some patients' high day-60 TCRbeta diversity was traced to surviving recipient T cells and thymic progenitors.

This clonotype was seen a handful of times. No antigen is known for it. The V end was cut by 5 bases, the J end by 3 bases, with 17 bases between. The length of the CDR3 is 16 residues. Per germline, CDR1 LNHNV and CDR2 YYDKDF (reference sequence). Preparing the TCRbeta library involved the use of unique molecular identifiers. TCRdb reanalysed the PCR reads using MiXCR and keeps one entry per CDR3 protein. Of hundreds of thousands of distinct CDR3 sequences detected, around 10% appear once; the ten largest clones hold approximately 7.6%. The chain links TRBV15 to TRBJ2-1, with a tentative D call TRBD2 (6 bases). Sequenced material: PBMCs, taken before TCRalphabeta/CD19-depleted stem cell transplant. The receptor's source is a boy younger than two with acute myeloid leukemia, due to receive a stem cell transplant. CDR3 sequence (DNA): TGTGCCACCAGCGTCCGTAGCGGTCTTGGCTACAATGAGCAGTTCTTC. Translating gives CATSVRSGLGYNEQFF.